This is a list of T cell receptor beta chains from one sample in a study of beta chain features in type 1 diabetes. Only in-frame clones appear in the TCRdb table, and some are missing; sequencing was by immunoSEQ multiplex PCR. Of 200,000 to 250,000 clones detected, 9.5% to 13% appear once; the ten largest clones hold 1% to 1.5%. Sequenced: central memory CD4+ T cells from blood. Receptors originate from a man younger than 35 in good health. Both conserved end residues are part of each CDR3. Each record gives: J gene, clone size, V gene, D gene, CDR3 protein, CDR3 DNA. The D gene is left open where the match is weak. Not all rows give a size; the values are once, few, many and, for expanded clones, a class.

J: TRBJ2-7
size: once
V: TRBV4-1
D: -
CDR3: CASSPTVGSYEQYF
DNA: TGCGCCAGCAGCCCCACGGTCGGGAGCTACGAGCAGTACTTC

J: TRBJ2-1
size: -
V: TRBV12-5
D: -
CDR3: CASGLVPEEDEQFF
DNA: TGTGCTAGTGGTTTGGTACCGGAGGAGGATGAGCAGTTCTTC

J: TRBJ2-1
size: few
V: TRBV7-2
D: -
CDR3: CASSLGGTNYNEQFF
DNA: TGTGCCAGCAGCTTAGGGGGCACCAACTACAATGAGCAGTTCTTC

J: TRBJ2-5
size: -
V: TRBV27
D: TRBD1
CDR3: CASSVGQDGETQYF
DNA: TGTGCCAGCAGCGTAGGACAGGATGGGGAGACCCAGTACTTC

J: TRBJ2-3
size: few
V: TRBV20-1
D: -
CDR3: CSATYTDTQYF
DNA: TGCAGTGCAACTTACACAGATACGCAGTATTTT

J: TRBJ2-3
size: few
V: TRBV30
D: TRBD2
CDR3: CAWSVRTSGNTDTQYF
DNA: TGTGCCTGGAGTGTACGGACTAGCGGGAACACAGATACGCAGTATTTT

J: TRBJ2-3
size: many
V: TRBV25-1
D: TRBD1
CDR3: CASRLGQNTDTQYF
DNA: TGTGCCAGCAGGCTGGGACAGAACACAGATACGCAGTATTTT

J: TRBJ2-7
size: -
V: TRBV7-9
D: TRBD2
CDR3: CASRRSGSVSYEQYF
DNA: TGTGCCAGCAGGAGGAGCGGGAGCGTCTCCTACGAGCAGTACTTC

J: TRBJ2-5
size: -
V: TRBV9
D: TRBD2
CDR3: CASSVGTSSETQYF
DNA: TGTGCCAGCAGCGTAGGGACTAGCTCAGAGACCCAGTACTTC

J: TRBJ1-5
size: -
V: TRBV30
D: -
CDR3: CAWSGGSDQPQHF
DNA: TGTGCCTGGAGTGGGGGATCGGATCAGCCCCAGCATTTT

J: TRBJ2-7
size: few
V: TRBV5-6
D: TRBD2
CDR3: CASSTGLEGEQYF
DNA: TGTGCCAGCAGCACCGGACTAGAGGGCGAGCAGTACTTC

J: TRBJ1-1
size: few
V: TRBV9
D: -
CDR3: CASSVMQGYLGAFF
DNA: TGTGCCAGCAGCGTCATGCAGGGCTACTTAGGAGCTTTCTTT

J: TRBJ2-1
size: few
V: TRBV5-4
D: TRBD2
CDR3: CASRTSGYNEQFF
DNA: TGTGCCAGCAGGACTAGCGGATACAATGAGCAGTTCTTC

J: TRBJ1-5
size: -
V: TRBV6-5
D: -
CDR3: CATLGSNQPQHF
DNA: TGTGCCACCCTGGGTAGCAATCAGCCCCAGCATTTT